This T cell receptor (beta chain) originates from a study of blood T cell repertoires in COVID-19. The V and J ends lost 0 bases and 0 bases, in that order; junction bases with no gene match: 5. This CDR3 is 17 amino acids long. Germline CDR1 and CDR2: MNHEY and SVGEGT. Authors' data handling: Amplification of reference gene primers was used by the study to estimate nucleated cell counts. Generated by immunoSEQ multiplex PCR, the TCRdb table keeps only in-frame clones and is missing some. V and J calls and clone size follow that table, whereas D and trimming were derived from the DNA. Here the sample spans about 310,000 clones, 80% to 90% being singletons.

The gene calls are TRBV6-2 or TRBV6-3 and TRBJ2-3; TRBD2 matches at 8 bases. Sequenced: peripheral blood. The TCR sequence derives from a woman aged 45 to 65 who had recovered from COVID-19. The CDR3 sequence: CASSYSLREGSTDTQYF. CDR3 coding DNA: TGTGCCAGCAGTTACTCACTACGGGAGGGTAGCACAGATACGCAGTATTTT.